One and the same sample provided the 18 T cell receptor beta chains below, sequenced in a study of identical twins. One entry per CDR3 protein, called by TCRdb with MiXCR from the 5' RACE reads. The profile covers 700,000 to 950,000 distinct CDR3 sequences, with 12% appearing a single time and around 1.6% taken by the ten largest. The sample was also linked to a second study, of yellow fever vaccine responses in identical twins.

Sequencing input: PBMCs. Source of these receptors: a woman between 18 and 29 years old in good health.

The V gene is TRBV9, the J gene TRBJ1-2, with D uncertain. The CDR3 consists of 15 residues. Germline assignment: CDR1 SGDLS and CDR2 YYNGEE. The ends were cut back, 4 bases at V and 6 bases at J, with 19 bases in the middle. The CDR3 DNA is TGTGCCAGCAGCCCCCTGGAGGGCGGGGTTCATGGCTACACCTTC. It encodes CASSPLEGGVHGYTF.

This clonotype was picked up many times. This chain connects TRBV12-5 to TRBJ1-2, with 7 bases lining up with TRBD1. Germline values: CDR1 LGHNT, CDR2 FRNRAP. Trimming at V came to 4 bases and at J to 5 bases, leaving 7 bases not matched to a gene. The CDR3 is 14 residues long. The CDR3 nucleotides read TGTGCTAGTGGTTCCGAGACAGGGTTATATGGCTACACCTTC. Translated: CASGSETGLYGYTF.

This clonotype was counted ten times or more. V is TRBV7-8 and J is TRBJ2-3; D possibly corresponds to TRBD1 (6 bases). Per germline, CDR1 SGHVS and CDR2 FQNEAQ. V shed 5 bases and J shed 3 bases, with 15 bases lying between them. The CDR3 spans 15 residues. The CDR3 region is CASSPGQIITDTQYF. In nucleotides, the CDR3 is TGTGCCAGCAGCCCGGGACAAATAATTACAGATACGCAGTATTTT.

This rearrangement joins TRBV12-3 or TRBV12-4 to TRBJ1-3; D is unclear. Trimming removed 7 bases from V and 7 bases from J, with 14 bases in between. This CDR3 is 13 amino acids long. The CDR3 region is CASIQRESNTIYF. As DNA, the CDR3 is TGTGCCAGCATCCAGCGGGAGTCGAACACCATATATTTT.

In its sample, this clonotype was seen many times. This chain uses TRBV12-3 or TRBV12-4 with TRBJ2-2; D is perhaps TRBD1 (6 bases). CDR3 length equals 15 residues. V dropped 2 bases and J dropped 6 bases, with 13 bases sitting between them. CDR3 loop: CASSLNTGMAGELFF. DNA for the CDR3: TGTGCCAGCAGTTTAAATACAGGGATGGCCGGGGAGCTGTTTTTT.

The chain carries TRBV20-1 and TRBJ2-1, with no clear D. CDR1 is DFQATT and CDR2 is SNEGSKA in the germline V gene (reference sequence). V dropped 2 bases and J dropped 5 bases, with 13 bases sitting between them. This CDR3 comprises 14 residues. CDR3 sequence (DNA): TGCAGTGCTAGAAGATCTGGGGTTAACAATGAGCAGTTCTTC. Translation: CSARRSGVNNEQFF.

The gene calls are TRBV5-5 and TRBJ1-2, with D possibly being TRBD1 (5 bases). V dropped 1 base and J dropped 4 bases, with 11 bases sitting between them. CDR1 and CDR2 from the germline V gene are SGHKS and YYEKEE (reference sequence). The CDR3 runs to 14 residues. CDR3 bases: TGTGCCAGCAGCTTGAATAGGGGTAGCTATGGCTACACCTTC. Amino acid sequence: CASSLNRGSYGYTF.

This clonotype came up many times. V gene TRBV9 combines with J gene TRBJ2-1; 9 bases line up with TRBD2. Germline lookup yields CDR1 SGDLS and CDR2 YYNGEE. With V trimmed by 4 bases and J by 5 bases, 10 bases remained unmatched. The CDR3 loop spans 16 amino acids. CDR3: CASSHRQAGGDNEQFF. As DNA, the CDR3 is TGTGCCAGCAGCCATCGGCAAGCGGGAGGCGACAATGAGCAGTTCTTC. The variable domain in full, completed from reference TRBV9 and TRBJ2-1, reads DSGVTQTPKHLITATGQRVTLRCSPRSGDLSVYWYQQSLDQGLQFLIQYYNGEERAKGNILERFSAQQFPDLHSELNLSSLELGDSALYFCASSHRQAGGDNEQFFGPGTRLTVL.

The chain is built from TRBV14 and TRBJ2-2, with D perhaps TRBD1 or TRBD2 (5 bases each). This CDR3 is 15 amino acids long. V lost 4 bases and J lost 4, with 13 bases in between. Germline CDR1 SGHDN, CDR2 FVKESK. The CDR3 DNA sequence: TGTGCCAGCAGCCGCATCGGGGCGAGCACCGGGGAGCTGTTTTTT. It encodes CASSRIGASTGELFF.

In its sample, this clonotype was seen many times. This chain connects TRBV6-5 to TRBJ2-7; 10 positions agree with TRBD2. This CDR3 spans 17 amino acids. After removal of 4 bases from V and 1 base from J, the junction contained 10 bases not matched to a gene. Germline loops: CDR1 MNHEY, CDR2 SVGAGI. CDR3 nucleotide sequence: TGTGCCAGCAGTTTTTTCTGGACTAGCGGCCAATCCTACGAGCAGTACTTC. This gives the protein CASSFFWTSGQSYEQYF.

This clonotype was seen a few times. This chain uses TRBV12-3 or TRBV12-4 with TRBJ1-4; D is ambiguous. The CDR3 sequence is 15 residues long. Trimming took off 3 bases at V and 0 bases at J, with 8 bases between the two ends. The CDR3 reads CASSLAGSTNEKLFF. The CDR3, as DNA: TGTGCCAGCAGTTTGGCTGGGTCAACTAATGAAAAACTGTTTTTT.

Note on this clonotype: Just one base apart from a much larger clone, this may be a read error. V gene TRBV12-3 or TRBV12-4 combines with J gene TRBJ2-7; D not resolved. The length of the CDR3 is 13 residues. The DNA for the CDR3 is TGTGCCAGCAGTTTTGCGGCCACCTACGAGCAGCACTTC. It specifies CASSFAATYEQHF.

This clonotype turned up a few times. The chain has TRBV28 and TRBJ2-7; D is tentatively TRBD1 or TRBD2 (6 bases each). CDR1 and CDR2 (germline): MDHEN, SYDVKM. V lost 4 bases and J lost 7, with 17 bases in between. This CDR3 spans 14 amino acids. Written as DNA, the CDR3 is TGTGCCAGCAGTTCCCCTGGAGGGGGTAATGAGCAGTACGTC. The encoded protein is CASSSPGGGNEQYV.

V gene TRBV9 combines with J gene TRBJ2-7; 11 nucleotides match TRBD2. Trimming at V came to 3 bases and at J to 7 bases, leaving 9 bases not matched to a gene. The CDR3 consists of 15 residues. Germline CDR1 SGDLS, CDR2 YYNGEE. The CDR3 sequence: CASSGQTSGGWEQYV. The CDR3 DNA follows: TGTGCCAGCAGCGGCCAAACTAGCGGGGGTTGGGAGCAGTACGTC.

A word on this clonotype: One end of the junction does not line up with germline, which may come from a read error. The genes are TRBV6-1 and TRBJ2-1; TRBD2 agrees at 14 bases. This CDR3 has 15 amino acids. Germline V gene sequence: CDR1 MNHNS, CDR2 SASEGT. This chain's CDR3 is CASREGTSGSNEQFF. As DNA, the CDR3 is TGTGCCAGCAGGGAAGGGACTAGCGGGAGCAATGAGCAGTTCTTC.

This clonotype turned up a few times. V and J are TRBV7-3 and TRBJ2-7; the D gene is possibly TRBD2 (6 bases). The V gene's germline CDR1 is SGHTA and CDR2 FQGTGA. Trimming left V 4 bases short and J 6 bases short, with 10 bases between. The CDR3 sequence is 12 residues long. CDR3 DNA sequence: TGTGCCAGCAGCTCTCAGGGAGGCGAGCAGTACTTC. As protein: CASSSQGGEQYF. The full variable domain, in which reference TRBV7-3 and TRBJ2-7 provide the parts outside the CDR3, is GAGVSQTPSNKVTEKGKYVELRCDPISGHTALYWYRQSLGQGPEFLIYFQGTGAADDSGLPNDRFFAVRPEGSVSTLKIQRTERGDSAVYLCASSSQGGEQYFGPGTRLTVT.

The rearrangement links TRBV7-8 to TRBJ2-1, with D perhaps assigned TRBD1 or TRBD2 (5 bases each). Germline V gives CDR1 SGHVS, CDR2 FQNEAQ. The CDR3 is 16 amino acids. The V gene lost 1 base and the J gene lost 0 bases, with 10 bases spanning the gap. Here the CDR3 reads CASSLGWGSSYNEQFF. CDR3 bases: TGTGCCAGCAGCTTAGGGTGGGGGAGCTCCTACAATGAGCAGTTCTTC.

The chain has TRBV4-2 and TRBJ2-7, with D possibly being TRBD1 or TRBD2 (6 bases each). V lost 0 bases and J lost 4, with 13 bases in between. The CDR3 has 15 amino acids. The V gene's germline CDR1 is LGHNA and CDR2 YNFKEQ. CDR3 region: CASSQEAWGAYEQYF. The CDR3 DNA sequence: TGTGCCAGCAGCCAAGAGGCGTGGGGGGCGTACGAGCAGTACTTC.